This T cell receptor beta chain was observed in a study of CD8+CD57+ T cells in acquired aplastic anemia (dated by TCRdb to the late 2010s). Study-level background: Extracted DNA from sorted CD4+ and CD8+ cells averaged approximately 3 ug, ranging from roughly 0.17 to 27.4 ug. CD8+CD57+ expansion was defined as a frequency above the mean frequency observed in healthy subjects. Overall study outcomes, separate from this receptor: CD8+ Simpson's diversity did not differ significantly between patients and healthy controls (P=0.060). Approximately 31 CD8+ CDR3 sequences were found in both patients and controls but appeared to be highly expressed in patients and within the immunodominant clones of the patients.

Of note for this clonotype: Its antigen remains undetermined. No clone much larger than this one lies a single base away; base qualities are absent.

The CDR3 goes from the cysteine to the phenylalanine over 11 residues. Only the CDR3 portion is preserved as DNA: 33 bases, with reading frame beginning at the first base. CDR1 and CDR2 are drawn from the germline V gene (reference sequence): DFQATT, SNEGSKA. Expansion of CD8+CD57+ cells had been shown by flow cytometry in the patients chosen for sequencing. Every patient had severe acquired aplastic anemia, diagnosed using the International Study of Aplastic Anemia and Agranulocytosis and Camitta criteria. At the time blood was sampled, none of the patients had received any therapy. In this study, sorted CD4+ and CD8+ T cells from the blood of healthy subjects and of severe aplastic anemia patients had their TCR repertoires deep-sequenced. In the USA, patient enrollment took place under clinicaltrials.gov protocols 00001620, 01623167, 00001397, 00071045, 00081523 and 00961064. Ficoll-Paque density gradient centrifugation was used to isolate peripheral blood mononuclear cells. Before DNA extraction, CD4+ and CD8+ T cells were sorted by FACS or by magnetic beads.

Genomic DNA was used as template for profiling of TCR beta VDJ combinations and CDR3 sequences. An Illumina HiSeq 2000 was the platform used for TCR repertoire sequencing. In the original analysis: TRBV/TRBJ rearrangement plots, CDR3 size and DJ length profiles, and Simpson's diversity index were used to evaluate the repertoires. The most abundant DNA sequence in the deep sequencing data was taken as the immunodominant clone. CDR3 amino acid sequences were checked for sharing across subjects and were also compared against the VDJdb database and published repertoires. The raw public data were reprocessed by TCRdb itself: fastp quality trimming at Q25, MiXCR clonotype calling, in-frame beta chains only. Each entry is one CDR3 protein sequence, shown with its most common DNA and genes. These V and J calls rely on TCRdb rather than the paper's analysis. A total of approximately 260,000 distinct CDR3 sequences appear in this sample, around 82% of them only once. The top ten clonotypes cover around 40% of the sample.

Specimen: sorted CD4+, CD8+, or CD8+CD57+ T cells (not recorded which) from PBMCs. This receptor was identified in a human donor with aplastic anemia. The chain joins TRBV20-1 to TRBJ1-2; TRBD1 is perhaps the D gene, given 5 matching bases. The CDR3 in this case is CTSRDQTGYTF. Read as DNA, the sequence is TGCACCAGCCGGGACCAAACGGGCTACACCTTC.